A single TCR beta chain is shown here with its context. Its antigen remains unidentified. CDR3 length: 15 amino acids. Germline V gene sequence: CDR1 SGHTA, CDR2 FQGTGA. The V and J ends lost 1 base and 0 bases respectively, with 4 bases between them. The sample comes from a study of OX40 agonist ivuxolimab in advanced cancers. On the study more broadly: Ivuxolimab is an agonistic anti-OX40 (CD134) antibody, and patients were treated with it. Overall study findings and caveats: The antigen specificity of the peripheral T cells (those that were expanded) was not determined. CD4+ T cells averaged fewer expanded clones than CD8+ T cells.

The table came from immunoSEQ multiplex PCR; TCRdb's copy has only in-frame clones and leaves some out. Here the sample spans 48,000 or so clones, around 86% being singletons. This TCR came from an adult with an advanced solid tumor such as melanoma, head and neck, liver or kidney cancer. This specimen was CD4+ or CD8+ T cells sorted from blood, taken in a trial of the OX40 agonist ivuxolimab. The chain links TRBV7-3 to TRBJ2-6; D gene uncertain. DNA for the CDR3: TGTGCCAGCAGCTTAATGGGCTCTGGGGCCAACGTCCTGACTTTC. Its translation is CASSLMGSGANVLTF.